These 24 T cell receptor beta chains came from one sample sequenced in a study of CD8 T cells in Susac syndrome. About 0.5 to 1 ug RNA was reverse transcribed with random hexamers. In TCRdb, the immunoSEQ multiplex PCR reads were re-called with MiXCR into one record per CDR3 protein. The sample records about 71,000 distinct CDR3 sequences, 95% to 96% being singletons. Sample: CD4+ T cells from PBMCs. These receptors all come from a human donor with multiple sclerosis.

This chain connects TRBV28 to TRBJ2-7; D remains ambiguous. Trimming removed 2 bases from V and 2 bases from J, with 10 bases in between. From germline, CDR1 is MDHEN and CDR2 SYDVKM. CDR3 length: 14 residues. In nucleotides, the CDR3 is TGTGCCAGCAGTTTACTGTCGGGCGCCTACGAGCAGTACTTC. Translating gives CASSLLSGAYEQYF.

The rearrangement links TRBV2 to TRBJ2-3; 8 bases agree with TRBD2. Unmatched junction bases numbered 10, after V lost 6 bases and J lost 2 bases. CDR1 is SNHLY and CDR2 is FYNNEI in the germline V gene. The CDR3 sequence is 16 residues long. CDR3 in amino acids: CASSPLGAGATDTQYF. The CDR3 DNA reads as TGTGCCAGCAGCCCCTTAGGAGCGGGGGCCACAGATACGCAGTATTTT.

V and J are TRBV7-3 and TRBJ1-1, with D uncertain. CDR1 and CDR2 (germline): SGHTA, FQGTGA. The germline V and J ends were trimmed by 5 bases and 0 bases, with 10 bases remaining between them. The CDR3 has 14 residues. CDR3 nucleotide sequence: TGTGCCAGCAGCCCGACCCACATGAACACTGAAGCTTTCTTT. This sequence encodes CASSPTHMNTEAFF.

V is TRBV7-9 and J is TRBJ1-2; 8 bases map to TRBD1. CDR3 size: 14 residues. The germline V gene has CDR1 SEHNR and CDR2 FQNEAQ (reference sequence). Germline trimming cut 5 bases from V and 7 bases from J; bases unmatched to any gene: 9. DNA of the CDR3: TGTGCCAGCAGCCGTGGGGGACAGGATCGTGGCTACACCTTC. Translation gives CASSRGGQDRGYTF.

This chain connects TRBV24-1 to TRBJ2-7; 10 bases are a match to TRBD2. J was trimmed by 3 bases and V by 5 bases; bases with no gene match: 0. From germline, CDR1 is KGHDR and CDR2 SFDVKD. The CDR3 runs 13 residues. The CDR3 DNA follows: TGTGCCACCAGTGCTAGCGGGGGCTACGAGCAGTACTTC. Translated, it gives CATSASGGYEQYF.

Here the CDR3 DNA reads TGTGCCAGCAGTCGGGACGTGCAGGGCAATCAGCCCCAGCATTTT. Translated, it gives CASSRDVQGNQPQHF. J is TRBJ1-5 and V is TRBV2; a weak D match, TRBD1 (5 bases). CDR3 size: 15 residues. CDR1 and CDR2 (germline): SNHLY, FYNNEI. V lost 5 bases, J lost 2 bases, and 13 bases lay in between.

This chain joins TRBV4-3 and TRBJ2-3, with TRBD2 matching 7 bases. The CDR3 runs to 16 residues. CDR1 is LGHNA, CDR2 YSLEER, per germline. After removal of 0 bases from V and 7 bases from J, the junction contained 10 bases not matched to a gene. In nucleotides, the CDR3 is TGCGCCAGCAGCCAAGAATGGACTAGTCCAGACTATACGCAGTATTTT. It translates to CASSQEWTSPDYTQYF.

This clonotype was recorded once. The chain carries TRBV7-9 and TRBJ1-1; unclear D gene. This CDR3 contains 14 residues. Germline assignment: CDR1 SEHNR and CDR2 FQNEAQ (reference sequence). With 2 bases removed from V and 2 bases from J, the gap between germline ends came to 9 bases. CDR3: CASSLFGRNTEAFF. CDR3 bases: TGTGCCAGCAGCTTATTTGGGAGAAACACTGAAGCTTTCTTT.

The chain recombines TRBV12-3 or TRBV12-4 with TRBJ2-7; D gene unclear. This CDR3 region has 14 residues. The V and J ends lost 5 bases and 6 bases respectively, with 17 bases between them. The CDR3 is CASSTAGSWGEQYF. In DNA form, the CDR3 reads TGTGCCAGCAGTACGGCCGGGTCTTGGGGCGAGCAGTACTTC.

This rearrangement joins TRBV13 to TRBJ2-7; 8 bases line up with TRBD2. Per germline, CDR1 PRHDT and CDR2 FYEKMQ (reference sequence). V shed 2 bases, J shed 0 bases, and the junction held 3 bases outside the gene matches. The length of the CDR3 is 15 residues. The CDR3 sequence: CASSLLRGVSYEQYF. The CDR3 DNA follows: TGTGCCAGCAGCTTACTGCGGGGGGTCTCCTACGAGCAGTACTTC.

The chain combines TRBV29-1 with TRBJ2-6; D not resolved. This CDR3 is built from 15 residues. Germline-derived CDR1 and CDR2 are SQVTM and ANQGSEA. The V end lost 3 bases, the J end lost 0 bases, and 9 bases lay between the germline ends. For the CDR3, the DNA is TGCAGCGTTGAGTTAACGGCCTCTGGGGCCAACGTCCTGACTTTC. Translated, it gives CSVELTASGANVLTF.

This chain uses TRBV5-1 with TRBJ2-1; 12 positions agree with TRBD2. J lost 4 bases, V lost 5 bases, and 4 bases had no gene match. The CDR3 has 15 residues. From germline, CDR1 is SGHRS and CDR2 YFSETQ. The CDR3 protein is CASSKLAGGYNEQFF. CDR3 coding DNA: TGCGCCAGCAGTAAACTAGCGGGGGGTTACAATGAGCAGTTCTTC.

V is TRBV5-1 and J is TRBJ1-1; D perhaps matches TRBD1 (6 bases). This CDR3 is built from 16 residues. Germline V lookup: CDR1 SGHRS, CDR2 YFSETQ. The germline V and J ends were trimmed by 5 bases and 4 bases, with 21 bases remaining between them. The CDR3 sequence is CASSFTGPQGSTEAFF. CDR3 DNA: TGCGCCAGCAGTTTTACCGGGCCACAGGGATCCACTGAAGCTTTCTTT. The full variable domain, with the rest looked up from reference TRBV5-1 and TRBJ1-1, is KAGVTQTPRYLIKTRGQQVTLSCSPISGHRSVSWYQQTPGQGLQFLFEYFSETQRNKGNFPGRFSGRQFSNSRSEMNVSTLELGDSALYLCASSFTGPQGSTEAFFGQGTRLTVV.

V and J are TRBV12-3 or TRBV12-4 and TRBJ2-6; 7 nucleotides line up with TRBD2. The trim removed 7 bases at V and 0 bases at J, leaving 6 bases unmatched. This CDR3 contains 16 residues. CDR3 in amino acids: CASTLGGSSGANVLTF. CDR3 nucleotides: TGTGCCAGCACCCTGGGGGGGAGCTCTGGGGCCAACGTCCTGACTTTC.

DNA for the CDR3: TGTGCCAGCAGTTTTGACGACCTGCGGGAGACCCAGTACTTC. Translation gives CASSFDDLRETQYF. V is TRBV28 and J is TRBJ2-5; no clear D. Looked up from germline, CDR1 is MDHEN and CDR2 is SYDVKM. V was shortened by 3 bases and J by 5 bases, with 13 bases between the two germline ends. CDR3 size: 14 residues.

V is TRBV7-2 and J is TRBJ2-5; 12 bases line up with TRBD1. The CDR3 is made up of 15 amino acids. J was trimmed by 5 bases and V by 5 bases; bases with no gene match: 6. Germline loops: CDR1 SGHTA, CDR2 FQGNSA. CDR3 amino acids: CASSEGTGGWETQYF. The CDR3 DNA is TGTGCCAGCAGCGAAGGGACAGGGGGCTGGGAGACCCAGTACTTC.

This sequence joins TRBV7-8 and TRBJ1-5, with 10 bases matching TRBD1. Per the germline V gene, CDR1 is SGHVS and CDR2 is FQNEAQ. V shed 7 bases and J 7 bases; nucleotides not matched to a gene: 4. The CDR3 runs to 13 residues. The CDR3 nucleotides are TGTGCCAGCACCCAGGACAGGGGGCAGCCCCAGCATTTT. Protein product: CASTQDRGQPQHF.

The J gene is TRBJ2-1, the V gene TRBV7-3, with 7 nucleotides matching TRBD1. The V segment lost 5 bases and the J segment 9 bases; nucleotides outside the gene matches: 13. Germline V gene data show CDR1 as SGHTA and CDR2 as FQGTGA. The CDR3 length is 15 residues. CDR3: CASSPLRTGRGEQFF. The CDR3, as DNA: TGTGCCAGCAGCCCCCTCCGGACAGGACGGGGTGAGCAGTTCTTC.

This clonotype was seen once. Written as DNA, the CDR3 is TGTGCCAGCAGCGTCGGGGGGGCGTCTAACTATGGCTACACCTTC. Translation gives CASSVGGASNYGYTF. The chain is built from TRBV25-1 and TRBJ1-2, with D tentatively TRBD1 (6 bases). This CDR3 has 15 amino acids. Trimming pared 6 bases from V and 0 bases from J, leaving 14 bases between. Germline CDR1 MGHDK, CDR2 SYGVNS.

The J gene is TRBJ2-7, the V gene TRBV3-1, with TRBD2 identical over 7 bases. The V gene's germline CDR1 is LGHDT and CDR2 YNNKEL (reference sequence). V trimming: 7 bases; J trimming: 2 bases; junction bases outside the gene matches: 5. This CDR3 has 13 amino acids. The CDR3 DNA reads TGTGCCAGCAAAAGGGCGGGAGCCTACGAGCAGTACTTC. This codes for CASKRAGAYEQYF.

The gene calls are TRBV7-3 and TRBJ2-7; D perhaps matches TRBD1 (5 bases). There are 13 residues in the CDR3. Germline V gene sequence: CDR1 SGHTA, CDR2 FQGTGA. Trimming removed 4 bases from V and 4 bases from J, with 11 bases in between. The CDR3 sequence is CASSSQVGYEQYF. CDR3 nucleotide sequence: TGTGCCAGCAGCTCACAGGTTGGGTACGAGCAGTACTTC.

This chain links TRBV12-3 or TRBV12-4 with TRBJ1-1; D might be TRBD1 (5 bases). CDR3 length equals 12 residues. With 7 bases removed from V and 9 bases from J, the gap between germline ends came to 15 bases. CDR3 nucleotides: TGTGCCAGCACGCCCCTTGGGGGGAAAGCTTTCTTT. This gives the protein CASTPLGGKAFF.

V gene TRBV7-9 combines with J gene TRBJ2-7, with 8 positions matching TRBD1. Trimming cost V 3 bases and J 0 bases; bases outside gene matches: 16. This CDR3 spans 19 amino acids. Germline-derived CDR1 and CDR2 are SEHNR and FQNEAQ (reference sequence). The CDR3 DNA follows: TGTGCCAGCAGCTTGGTCGGCAGGGGGCTCGTCAGTCTCTCCTACGAGCAGTACTTC. It specifies CASSLVGRGLVSLSYEQYF.

The chain is built from TRBV7-2 and TRBJ2-3; 7 nucleotides agree with TRBD2. The CDR3 has 14 residues. Unmatched junction bases numbered 11, after V lost 10 bases and J lost 4 bases. The germline V gene has CDR1 SGHTA and CDR2 FQGNSA. The chain's CDR3 is CATAIGGRPDTQYF. The CDR3 DNA reads as TGTGCCACTGCGATCGGGGGGAGGCCAGATACGCAGTATTTT. The variable domain in full, with the rest retrieved from reference TRBV7-2 and TRBJ2-3, is GAGVSQSPSNKVTEKGKDVELRCDPISGHTALYWYRQSLGQGLEFLIYFQGNSAPDKSGLPSDRFSAERTGGSVSTLTIQRTQQEDSAVYLCATAIGGRPDTQYFGPGTRLTVL.